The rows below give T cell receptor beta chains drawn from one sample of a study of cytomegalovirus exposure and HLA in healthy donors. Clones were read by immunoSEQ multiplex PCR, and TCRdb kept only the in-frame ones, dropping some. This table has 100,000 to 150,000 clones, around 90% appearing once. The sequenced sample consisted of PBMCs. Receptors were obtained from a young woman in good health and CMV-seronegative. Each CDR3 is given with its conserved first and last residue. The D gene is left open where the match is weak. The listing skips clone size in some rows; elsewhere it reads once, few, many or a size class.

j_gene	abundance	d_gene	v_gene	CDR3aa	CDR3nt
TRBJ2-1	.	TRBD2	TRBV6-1	CASSGNPGGVYNEQFF	TGTGCCAGCAGTGGGAATCCGGGGGGGGTCTACAATGAGCAGTTCTTC
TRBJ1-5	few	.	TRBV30	CAWSRRDQPQHF	TGTGCCTGGAGTAGGAGAGATCAGCCCCAGCATTTT
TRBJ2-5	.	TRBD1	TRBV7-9	CASSLRVGQGRETQYF	TGTGCCAGCAGCTTACGCGTTGGACAGGGGAGGGAGACCCAGTACTTC
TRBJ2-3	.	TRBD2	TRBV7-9	CASSLALKREGLDTQYF	TGTGCCAGCAGCTTAGCGCTTAAGCGGGAGGGCCTAGATACGCAGTATTTT
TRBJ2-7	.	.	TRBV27	CASSPSRGTTPGEQYF	TGTGCCAGCAGTCCCTCTAGGGGTACTACACCCGGGGAGCAGTACTTC
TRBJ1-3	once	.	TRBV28	CASRGTTGLIGNTIYF	TGTGCCAGCAGGGGTACCACAGGGTTAATTGGAAACACCATATATTTT
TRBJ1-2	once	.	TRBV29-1	CSVVAGVNYGYTF	TGCAGCGTTGTAGCAGGGGTTAACTATGGCTACACCTTC
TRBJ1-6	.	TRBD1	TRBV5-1	CASSEPRTGTGYNSPLHF	TGCGCCAGCAGCGAACCTAGGACGGGGACAGGGTATAATTCACCCCTCCACTTT
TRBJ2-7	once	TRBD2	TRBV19	CASSKAGGDLAGVGYEQYF	TGTGCCAGTAGTAAGGCTGGGGGGGATCTAGCGGGAGTAGGATACGAGCAGTACTTC
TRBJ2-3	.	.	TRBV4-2	CASSQEVTGVTDTQYF	TGTGCCAGCAGCCAAGAAGTCACGGGGGTCACAGATACGCAGTATTTT
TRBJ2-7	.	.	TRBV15	CVTSREGGPYEQYF	TGTGTCACCAGCAGAGAGGGAGGACCCTACGAGCAGTACTTC
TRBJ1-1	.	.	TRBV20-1	CSAWGVEGAFF	TGCAGTGCTTGGGGGGTCGAAGGAGCTTTCTTT
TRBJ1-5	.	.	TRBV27	CASSLSGASNQPQHF	TGTGCCAGCAGTTTGTCAGGGGCCAGCAATCAGCCCCAGCATTTT
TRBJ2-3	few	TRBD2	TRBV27	CASSLSSGGSYTDTQYF	TGTGCCAGCAGTCTCTCTAGCGGGGGGTCTTACACAGATACGCAGTATTTT
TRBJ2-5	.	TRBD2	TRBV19	CASSIGKVWTSGTRKQETQYF	TGTGCCAGTAGTATAGGGAAAGTCTGGACTAGCGGAACCAGGAAGCAAGAGACCCAGTACTTC
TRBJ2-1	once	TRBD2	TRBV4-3	CASSPGTSGISSYNEQFF	TGCGCCAGCAGCCCCGGGACTAGCGGGATTAGCTCCTACAATGAGCAGTTCTTC
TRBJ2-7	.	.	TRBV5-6	CASSFGVLSYEQYF	TGTGCCAGCAGCTTTGGAGTTTTAAGCTACGAGCAGTACTTC
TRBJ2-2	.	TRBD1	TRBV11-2	CASSYNPDRDPNTGELFF	TGTGCCAGCAGCTACAACCCGGACAGGGACCCGAACACCGGGGAGCTGTTTTTT
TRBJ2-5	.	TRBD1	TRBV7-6	CASSLLGTGETQYF	TGTGCCAGCAGCTTACTCGGGACAGGGGAGACCCAGTACTTC
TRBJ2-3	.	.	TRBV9	CASSRQSTDTQYF	TGTGCCAGCAGTAGACAGTCCACAGATACGCAGTATTTT
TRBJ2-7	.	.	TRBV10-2	CASSENFLLEQYF	TGCGCCAGCAGTGAGAACTTCCTCCTCGAGCAGTACTTC
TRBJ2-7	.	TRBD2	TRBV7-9	CASSPTSGGTYEQYF	TGTGCCAGCAGCCCTACTAGCGGGGGGACGTACGAGCAGTACTTC
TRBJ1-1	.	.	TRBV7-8	CASRQAGVSTEAFF	TGTGCCAGCAGACAGGCTGGAGTAAGCACTGAAGCTTTCTTT
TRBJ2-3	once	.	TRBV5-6	CASSVSATGGASRTQYF	TGTGCCAGCAGCGTGTCAGCTACGGGGGGCGCGTCCCGTACGCAGTATTTT
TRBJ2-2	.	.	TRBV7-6	CASSLGSGLITGELFF	TGTGCCAGCAGCTTAGGGTCGGGACTCATCACCGGGGAGCTGTTTTTT
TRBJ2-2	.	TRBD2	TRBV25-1	CAGSAGGYTGELFF	TGTGCCGGAAGCGCGGGAGGTTATACCGGGGAGCTGTTTTTT
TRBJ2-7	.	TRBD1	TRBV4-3	CASSPKPGQGSSSYEQYF	TGCGCCAGCAGCCCCAAGCCGGGACAGGGAAGTTCCTCCTACGAGCAGTACTTC
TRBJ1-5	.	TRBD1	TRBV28	CAVTGIDNQPQHF	TGTGCCGTGACAGGGATTGACAATCAGCCCCAGCATTTT
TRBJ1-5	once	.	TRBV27	CASSLGGQPQHF	TGTGCCAGCAGTTTAGGGGGGCAGCCCCAGCATTTT
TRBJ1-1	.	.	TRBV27	CASSLGLGSAEAFF	TGTGCCAGCAGTTTAGGTTTGGGGAGCGCTGAAGCTTTCTTT
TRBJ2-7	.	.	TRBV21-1	CASTPREGVAQYF	TGTGCCAGCACCCCGAGGGAGGGTGTAGCGCAGTACTTC
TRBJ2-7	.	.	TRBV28	CASSSPRDAYEQYF	TGTGCCAGCAGTTCCCCCCGGGATGCCTACGAGCAGTACTTC
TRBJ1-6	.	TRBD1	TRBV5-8	CASSLGRDRVNSPLHF	TGTGCCAGCAGCTTGGGACGGGACAGGGTTAATTCACCCCTCCACTTT
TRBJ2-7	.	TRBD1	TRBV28	CASSPGQDYEQYF	TGTGCCAGCAGCCCCGGACAGGACTACGAGCAGTACTTC
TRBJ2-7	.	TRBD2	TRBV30	CAWSHGGGSYEQYF	TGTGCCTGGAGTCACGGGGGAGGGTCCTACGAGCAGTACTTC
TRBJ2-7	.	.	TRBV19	CASSPDNSYEQYF	TGTGCCAGTAGCCCCGACAACTCCTACGAGCAGTACTTC